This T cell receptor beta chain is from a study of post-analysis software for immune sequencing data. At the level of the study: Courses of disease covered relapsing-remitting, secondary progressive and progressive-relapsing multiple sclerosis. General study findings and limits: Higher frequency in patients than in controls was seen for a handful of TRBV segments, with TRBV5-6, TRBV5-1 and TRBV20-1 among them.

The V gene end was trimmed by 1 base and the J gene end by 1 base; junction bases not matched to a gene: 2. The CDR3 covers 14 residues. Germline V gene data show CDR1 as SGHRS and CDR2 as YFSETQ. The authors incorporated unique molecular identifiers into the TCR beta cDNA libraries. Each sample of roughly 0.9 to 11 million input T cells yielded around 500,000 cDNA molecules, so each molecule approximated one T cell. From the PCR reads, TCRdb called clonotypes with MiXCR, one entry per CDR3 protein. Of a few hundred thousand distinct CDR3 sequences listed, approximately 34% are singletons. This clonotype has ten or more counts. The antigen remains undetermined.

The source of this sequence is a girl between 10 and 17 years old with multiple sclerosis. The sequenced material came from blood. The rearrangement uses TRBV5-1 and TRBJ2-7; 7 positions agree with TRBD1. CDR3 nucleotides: TGCGCCAGCAGCTTGCTGACAGGGTCCTACGAGCAGTACTTC. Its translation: CASSLLTGSYEQYF.